This record looks at one T cell receptor (beta chain) sequence and its context. The PCR was carried out with 60 Vbeta primers and 13 Jbeta primers. Authors' processing steps: Per a later analysis, the number of unique TCR beta chains was approximately 73 million, of which 8.5 million to 11 million were shared. Some clones are missing from TCRdb's copy, which holds only in-frame ones; the method was immunoSEQ multiplex PCR. Clone size and the V and J calls come from that table; the DNA yielded D and trimming. This sample carries approximately 100,000 clones, around 85% of them seen once, and the ten largest clones take approximately 7.4%. This specimen comes from a study of cytomegalovirus exposure and HLA in healthy donors. Per the germline V gene, CDR1 is MNHEY and CDR2 is SMNVEV (reference sequence). Trimming removed 2 bases from V and 0 bases from J; junction bases left unmatched: 6. CDR3 size: 16 residues.

This receptor was identified in a man aged 35 to 55 in good health and CMV-seropositive. This chain links TRBV27 with TRBJ2-5; 7 positions agree with TRBD2. Material: PBMCs. The CDR3 DNA is TGTGCCAGCAGTTTAACCCTAGCGGCGTACCAAGAGACCCAGTACTTC. Its protein is CASSLTLAAYQETQYF.